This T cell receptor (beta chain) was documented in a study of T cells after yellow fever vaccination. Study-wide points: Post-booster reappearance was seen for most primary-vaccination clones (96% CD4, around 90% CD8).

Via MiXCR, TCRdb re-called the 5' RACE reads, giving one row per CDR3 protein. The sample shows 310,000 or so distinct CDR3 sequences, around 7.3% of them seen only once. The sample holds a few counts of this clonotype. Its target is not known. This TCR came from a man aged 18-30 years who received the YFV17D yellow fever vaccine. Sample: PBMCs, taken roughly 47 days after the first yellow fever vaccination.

The CDR3 nucleotides are TGCAGCGTTGAAGATATTGTAACAGGGAATAACTATGGCTACACCTTC. Protein: CSVEDIVTGNNYGYTF. The V gene is TRBV29-1, the J gene TRBJ1-2; D perhaps matches TRBD1 (6 bases). Germline CDR1 is SQVTM and CDR2 is ANQGSEA. V lost 0 bases to trimming and J lost 1 base, with 15 bases between them. This CDR3 comprises 16 residues.